The 14 T cell receptor beta chains reported below all come from one sample, sequenced in a study of blood T cell repertoires in COVID-19. Produced via immunoSEQ multiplex PCR; TCRdb's table is partial and in-frame only. Of approximately 270,000 clones listed, 80% to 90% were seen once; the top ten hold over 1.1%. Specimen: peripheral blood. These receptors originate from a man aged 80 or over with acute or convalescent COVID-19.

The chain couples TRBV14 to TRBJ1-1, with D unclear. CDR1 is SGHDN, CDR2 FVKESK, per germline. The ends were cut back, 1 base at V and 10 bases at J, with 13 bases in the middle. There are 13 residues in the CDR3. The CDR3 loop is CASSQAVPAGAFF. The CDR3 bases are TGTGCCAGCAGCCAAGCGGTCCCCGCAGGAGCTTTCTTT.

This clone was detected once. This chain links TRBV27 with TRBJ1-5, with a weak D call TRBD1 (6 bases). The CDR3 runs 16 residues. V was trimmed by 6 bases and J by 5 bases, leaving 20 bases between them. Germline CDR1 MNHEY, CDR2 SMNVEV (reference sequence). CDR3 sequence reads: CASRPRGGGGHQPQHF. The DNA of the CDR3 is TGTGCCAGCAGACCCCGGGGAGGGGGAGGTCATCAGCCCCAGCATTTT.

The V gene is TRBV6-5, the J gene TRBJ1-4; maybe TRBD1 (6 bases). V shed 2 bases and J shed 8 bases, with 15 bases lying between them. Germline V gene lookup returns CDR1 MNHEY and CDR2 SVGAGI. The CDR3 is 15 amino acids. This CDR3 is CASSYQGRTREKLFF. The CDR3 DNA is TGTGCCAGCAGTTACCAGGGGCGGACTAGGGAAAAACTGTTTTTT.

The chain combines TRBV19 with TRBJ2-5; D possibly corresponds to TRBD2 (6 bases). CDR3 length: 15 residues. Deletions cut 5 bases from V and 6 bases from J, with 19 bases between. The germline V gene has CDR1 LNHDA and CDR2 SQIVND (reference sequence). This CDR3 reads CASSEIGTPEKTQYF. For the CDR3, the DNA is TGTGCCAGTAGTGAAATCGGGACTCCAGAGAAGACCCAGTACTTC.

V and J are TRBV15 and TRBJ2-7; TRBD1 matches 7 bases. With V trimmed by 1 base and J by 3 bases, 9 bases remained unmatched. The CDR3 is 16 residues long. Per the germline V gene, CDR1 is LNHNV and CDR2 is YYDKDF (reference sequence). CDR3 in amino acids: CATSRGARGPFYEQYF. The DNA for the CDR3 is TGTGCCACCAGCAGAGGGGCTAGGGGGCCCTTCTACGAGCAGTACTTC. Combining the CDR3 with reference TRBV15 and TRBJ2-7 gives the whole variable domain DAMVIQNPRYQVTQFGKPVTLSCSQTLNHNVMYWYQQKSSQAPKLLFHYYDKDFNNEADTPDNFQSRRPNTSFCFLDIRSPGLGDTAMYLCATSRGARGPFYEQYFGPGTRLTVT.

The V call is TRBV27, the J call TRBJ2-2; 9 bases are shared with TRBD2. The length of the CDR3 is 17 residues. The V and J ends lost 2 bases and 7 bases, in that order; junction bases with no gene match: 11. Germline-derived CDR1 and CDR2 are MNHEY and SMNVEV (reference sequence). The CDR3 region has the DNA TGTGCCAGCAGTTTAGACAGCGGGGGGCAGGGGATCGGGGAGCTGTTTTTT. Its translation is CASSLDSGGQGIGELFF.

The chain is built from TRBV6-5 and TRBJ1-3; D perhaps matches TRBD1 (6 bases). This CDR3 region has 16 residues. Looked up from germline, CDR1 is MNHEY and CDR2 is SVGAGI. V was shortened by 0 bases and J by 3 bases, with 12 bases between the two germline ends. CDR3 loop: CASSYSSGAVGNTIYF. In DNA form, the CDR3 reads TGTGCCAGCAGTTACTCGTCAGGGGCTGTTGGAAACACCATATATTTT.

This chain links TRBV5-1 with TRBJ1-3, with D unclear. The length of the CDR3 is 14 residues. V was cut by 0 bases and J by 2 bases, with 6 bases left in between. The germline CDR1 and CDR2 sequences are SGHRS and YFSETQ. The CDR3 DNA reads as TGCGCCAGCAGCTTGGACGGGGCTGGAAACACCATATATTTT. Its translation is CASSLDGAGNTIYF.

Comment on this clone: Germline and junction disagree at one end, which may indicate a read error. Within the sample, other DNA sequences also encode this same CDR3. The chain has TRBV7-2 and TRBJ2-7; 7 bases line up with TRBD1. The germline CDR1 and CDR2 sequences are SGHTA and FQGNSA. The CDR3 has 13 amino acids. CDR3 sequence: CASSLNRGDEQYF. As DNA, the CDR3 is TGTGCCAGCAGCTTAAACAGGGGTGACGAGCAGTACTTT.

J is TRBJ2-1 and V is TRBV9; possibly TRBD1 for D (6 bases). The V gene's germline CDR1 is SGDLS and CDR2 YYNGEE. V gave up 4 bases and J gave up 1 base, with 12 bases separating them. This CDR3 has 15 amino acids. CDR3 in amino acids: CASSREQGSYNEQFF. As DNA, the CDR3 is TGTGCCAGCAGCAGAGAACAGGGATCCTACAATGAGCAGTTCTTC.

V gene TRBV9 combines with J gene TRBJ2-1, with TRBD2 as a possible D gene (5 bases). The CDR3 loop spans 15 amino acids. The ends were cut back, 4 bases at V and 4 bases at J, with 15 bases in the middle. Looked up from germline, CDR1 is SGDLS and CDR2 is YYNGEE. The CDR3 loop is CASSRTSSLYNEQFF. The CDR3 coding sequence is TGTGCCAGCAGCCGTACTAGTTCCCTTTACAATGAGCAGTTCTTC.

This clone was seen a handful of times. This specimen includes other DNA sequences encoding the same CDR3. The V and J genes are TRBV12-3 or TRBV12-4 and TRBJ1-5, with D maybe TRBD1 (6 bases). Trimming cost V 6 bases and J 5 bases, with 8 bases left between them. The CDR3 is 12 amino acids. CDR3 residues: CASSPGDQPQHF. CDR3 DNA: TGTGCCAGCAGCCCAGGGGATCAGCCCCAGCATTTT.

CDR3: CASSLDRGGEQYF. The CDR3, as DNA: TGTGCCAGCAGCCTGGACAGGGGTGGTGAGCAGTACTTC. This chain connects TRBV7-3 to TRBJ2-7; TRBD1 agrees at 9 bases. V trimming: 5 bases; J trimming: 7 bases; junction bases outside the gene matches: 6. CDR1 SGHTA and CDR2 FQGTGA come from the germline V gene. There are 13 residues in the CDR3.

The V and J genes are TRBV18 and TRBJ2-1, with TRBD2 matching 10 bases. Germline values: CDR1 KGHSH, CDR2 LQKENI. V lost 4 bases, J lost 9 bases, and 6 bases stayed unmatched. The CDR3 extends over 14 amino acids. Here the CDR3 reads CASSRSGGAVEQFF. CDR3 in DNA: TGTGCCAGCTCACGGAGCGGGGGGGCCGTTGAGCAGTTCTTC. Drawing the rest from reference TRBV18 and TRBJ2-1, the complete variable domain is NAGVMQNPRHLVRRRGQEARLRCSPMKGHSHVYWYRQLPEEGLKFMVYLQKENIIDESGMPKERFSAEFPKEGPSILRIQQVVRGDSAAYFCASSRSGGAVEQFFGPGTRLTVL.